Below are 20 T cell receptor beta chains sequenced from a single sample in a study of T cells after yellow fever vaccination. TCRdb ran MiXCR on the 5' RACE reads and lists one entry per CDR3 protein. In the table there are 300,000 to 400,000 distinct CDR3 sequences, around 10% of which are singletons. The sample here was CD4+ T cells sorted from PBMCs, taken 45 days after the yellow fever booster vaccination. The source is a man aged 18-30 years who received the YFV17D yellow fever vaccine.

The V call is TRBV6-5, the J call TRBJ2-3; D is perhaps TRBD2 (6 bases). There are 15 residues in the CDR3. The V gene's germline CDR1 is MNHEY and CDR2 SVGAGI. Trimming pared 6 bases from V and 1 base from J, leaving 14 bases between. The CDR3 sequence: CASSSRLVGTDTQYF. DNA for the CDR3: TGTGCCAGCAGCAGTCGACTAGTGGGCACAGATACGCAGTATTTT.

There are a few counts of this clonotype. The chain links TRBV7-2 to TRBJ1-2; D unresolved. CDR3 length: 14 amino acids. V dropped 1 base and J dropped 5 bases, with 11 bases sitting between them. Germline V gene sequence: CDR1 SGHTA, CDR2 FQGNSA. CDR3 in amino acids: CASSLERQVYGYTF. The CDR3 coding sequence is TGTGCCAGCAGCTTAGAACGGCAGGTGTATGGCTACACCTTC.

CDR3 in amino acids: CASSIREGSYEQYF. The CDR3 coding sequence is TGTGCCAGTAGTATCCGGGAGGGGTCCTACGAGCAGTACTTC. V is TRBV19 and J is TRBJ2-7; 8 nucleotides match TRBD2. CDR1 and CDR2 from the germline V gene are LNHDA and SQIVND (reference sequence). The CDR3 spans 14 residues. V lost 3 bases, J lost 1 base, and 2 bases stayed unmatched.

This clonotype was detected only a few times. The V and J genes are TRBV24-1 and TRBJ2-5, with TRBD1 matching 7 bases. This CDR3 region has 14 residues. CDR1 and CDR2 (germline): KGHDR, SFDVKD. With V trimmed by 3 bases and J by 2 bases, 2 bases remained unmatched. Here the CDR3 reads CATSDTGQQETQYF. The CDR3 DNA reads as TGTGCCACCAGTGATACGGGACAGCAAGAGACCCAGTACTTC.

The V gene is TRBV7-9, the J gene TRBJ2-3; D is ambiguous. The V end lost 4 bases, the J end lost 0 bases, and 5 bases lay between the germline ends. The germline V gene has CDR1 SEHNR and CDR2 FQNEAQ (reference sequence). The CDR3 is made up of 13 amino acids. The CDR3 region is CASSSYSTDTQYF. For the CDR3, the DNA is TGTGCCAGCAGCTCATATAGCACAGATACGCAGTATTTT. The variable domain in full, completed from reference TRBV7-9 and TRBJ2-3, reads DTGVSQNPRHKITKRGQNVTFRCDPISEHNRLYWYRQTLGQGPEFLTYFQNEAQLEKSRLLSDRFSAERPKGSFSTLEIQRTEQGDSAMYLCASSSYSTDTQYFGPGTRLTVL.

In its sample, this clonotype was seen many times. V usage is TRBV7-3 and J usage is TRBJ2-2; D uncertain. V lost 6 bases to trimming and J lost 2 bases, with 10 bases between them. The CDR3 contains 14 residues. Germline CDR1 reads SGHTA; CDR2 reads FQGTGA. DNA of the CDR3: TGTGCCAGCAGTTCCGGACGCAACACCGGGGAGCTGTTTTTT. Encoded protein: CASSSGRNTGELFF.

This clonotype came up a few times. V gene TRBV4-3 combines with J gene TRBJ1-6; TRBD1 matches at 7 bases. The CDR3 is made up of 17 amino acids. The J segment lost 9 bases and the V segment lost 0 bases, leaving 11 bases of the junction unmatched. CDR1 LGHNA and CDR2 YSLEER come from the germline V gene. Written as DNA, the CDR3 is TGCGCCAGCAGCCAAGATCCCCGGCCCAGGGGGATTTCACCCCTCCACTTT. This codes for CASSQDPRPRGISPLHF.

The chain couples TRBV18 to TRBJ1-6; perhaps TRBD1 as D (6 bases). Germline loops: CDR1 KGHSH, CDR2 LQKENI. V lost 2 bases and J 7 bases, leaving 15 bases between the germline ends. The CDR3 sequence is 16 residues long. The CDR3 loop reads CASSPNVGQGNSPLHF. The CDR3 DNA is TGTGCCAGCTCACCAAACGTAGGGCAGGGGAATTCACCCCTCCACTTT.

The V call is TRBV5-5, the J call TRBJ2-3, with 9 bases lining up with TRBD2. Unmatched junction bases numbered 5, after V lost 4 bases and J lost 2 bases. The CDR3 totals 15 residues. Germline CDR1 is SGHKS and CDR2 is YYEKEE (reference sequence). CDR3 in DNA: TGTGCCAGCAGCGTAGCGGGGGCCTACACAGATACGCAGTATTTT. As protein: CASSVAGAYTDTQYF.

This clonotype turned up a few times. CDR3 in amino acids: CASSLEQLIGYTF. The DNA of the CDR3 is TGTGCCAGCAGCTTGGAACAGTTAATTGGCTACACCTTC. V is TRBV5-4 and J is TRBJ1-2; D is undetermined. Trimming took 0 bases from V and 7 from J, leaving 10 bases between them. Germline V lookup: CDR1 SGHNT, CDR2 YYREEE (reference sequence). CDR3 length: 13 residues. The full variable domain, completed using reference TRBV5-4 and TRBJ1-2, is ETGVTQSPTHLIKTRGQQVTLRCSSQSGHNTVSWYQQALGQGPQFIFQYYREEENGRGNFPPRFSGLQFPNYSSELNVNALELDDSALYLCASSLEQLIGYTFGSGTRLTVV.

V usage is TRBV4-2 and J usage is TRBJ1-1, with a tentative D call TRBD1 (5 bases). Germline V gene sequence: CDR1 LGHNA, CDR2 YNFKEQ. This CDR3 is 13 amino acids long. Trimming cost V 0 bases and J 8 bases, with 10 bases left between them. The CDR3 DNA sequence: TGTGCCAGCAGCCAAGATCTCCACAGGGAAGCTTTCTTT. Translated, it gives CASSQDLHREAFF.

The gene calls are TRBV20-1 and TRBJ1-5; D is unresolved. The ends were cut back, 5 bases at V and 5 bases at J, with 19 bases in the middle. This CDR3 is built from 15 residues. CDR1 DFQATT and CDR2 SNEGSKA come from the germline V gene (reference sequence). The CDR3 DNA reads TGCAGTGCTCGAAGGGCCGACCTCGCTTATCAGCCCCAGCATTTT. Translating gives CSARRADLAYQPQHF.

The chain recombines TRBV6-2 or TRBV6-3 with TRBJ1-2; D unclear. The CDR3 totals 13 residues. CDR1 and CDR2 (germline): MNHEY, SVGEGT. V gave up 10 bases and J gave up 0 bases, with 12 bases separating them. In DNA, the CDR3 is TGTGCCACCGATACAACCTCTAACTATGGCTACACCTTC. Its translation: CATDTTSNYGYTF.

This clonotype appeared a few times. The CDR3 nucleotides are TGTGCCAGCAGGGGGACACTGAGAAATTCACCCCTCCACTTT. This codes for CASRGTLRNSPLHF. The chain combines TRBV7-6 with TRBJ1-6, with a weak D call TRBD1 (6 bases). The CDR3 loop spans 14 amino acids. V dropped 6 bases and J dropped 7 bases, with 13 bases sitting between them. Germline V gene lookup returns CDR1 SGHVS and CDR2 FNYEAQ.

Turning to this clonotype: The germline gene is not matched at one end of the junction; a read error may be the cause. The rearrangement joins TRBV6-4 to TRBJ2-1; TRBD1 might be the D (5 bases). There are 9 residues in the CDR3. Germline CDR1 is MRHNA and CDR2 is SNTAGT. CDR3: CASSRVGLF. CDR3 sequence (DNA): TGTGCCAGCAGCAGGGTGGGGCTCTTC.

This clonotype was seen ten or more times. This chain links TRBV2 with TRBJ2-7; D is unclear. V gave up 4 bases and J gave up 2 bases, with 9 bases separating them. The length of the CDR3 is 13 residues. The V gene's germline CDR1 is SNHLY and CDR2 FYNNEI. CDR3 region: CASSVSPAYEQYF. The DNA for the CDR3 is TGTGCCAGCAGTGTGTCCCCGGCCTACGAGCAGTACTTC.

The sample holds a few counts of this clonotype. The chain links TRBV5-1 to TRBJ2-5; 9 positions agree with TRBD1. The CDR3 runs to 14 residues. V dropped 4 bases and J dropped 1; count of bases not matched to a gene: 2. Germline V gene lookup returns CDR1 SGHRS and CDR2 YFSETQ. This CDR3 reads CASSRQGGQETQYF. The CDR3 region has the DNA TGCGCCAGCAGCCGACAGGGGGGCCAAGAGACCCAGTACTTC.

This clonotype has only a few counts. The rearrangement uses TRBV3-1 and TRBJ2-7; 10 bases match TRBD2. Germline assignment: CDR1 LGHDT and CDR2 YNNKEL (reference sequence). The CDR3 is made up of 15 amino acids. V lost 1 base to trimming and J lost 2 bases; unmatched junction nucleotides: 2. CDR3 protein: CASSQGTSGTYEQYF. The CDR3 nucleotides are TGTGCCAGCAGCCAAGGAACTAGCGGGACCTACGAGCAGTACTTC.

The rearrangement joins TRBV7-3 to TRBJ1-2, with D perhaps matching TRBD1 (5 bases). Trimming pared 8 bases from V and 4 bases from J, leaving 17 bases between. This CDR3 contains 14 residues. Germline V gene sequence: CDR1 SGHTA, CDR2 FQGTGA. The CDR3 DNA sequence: TGTGCCAGCGCGAGGGGCCCTTCCCTCTATGGCTACACCTTC. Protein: CASARGPSLYGYTF.

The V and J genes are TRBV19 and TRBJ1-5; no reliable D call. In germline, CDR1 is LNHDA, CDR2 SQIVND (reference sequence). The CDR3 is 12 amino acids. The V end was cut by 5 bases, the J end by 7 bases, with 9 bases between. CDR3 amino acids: CASSPIRQPQHF. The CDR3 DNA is TGTGCCAGTAGTCCAATCCGACAGCCCCAGCATTTT.